This TCR beta chain is from a study of beta chain features in type 1 diabetes (dated by TCRdb to the late 2010s). With regard to the full study: No differences in mean age, gender distribution, total cell number or subset yield were found between patients and healthy donors. A total of roughly 98,000,000 sorted cells were examined across all samples, and a strong correlation was observed between cell number per subset and RNA yield. In the study, recently diagnosed type 1 diabetes patients and matched healthy donors were compared on the TCRB repertoires of their sorted circulating CD4+ T cell subsets. Regulatory and stem cell-like memory subsets were obtained from only 8 patients and roughly 8 healthy donors, while naive and central memory subsets were obtained from all 30 or so donors. Points the paper makes about the study in general: Because the HLA sub-analyses included only small numbers of individuals, any influence of HLA type on TCRB rearrangement was left unresolved. Sequencing cDNA rather than genomic DNA could over-represent highly expressing activated cells, although activation and CD3 levels did not differ between groups. Shorter templates might be favored by PCR, yet because patient and control samples were amplified and corrected together, any such skew would affect both groups equally. At VDJ recombination sites, type 1 diabetes patients had fewer insertions and more deleted nucleotides, which implies abnormalities in thymic rearrangement. In all four CD4+ subsets, TCRB CDR3 length was moderately but significantly shorter in type 1 diabetes patients. Naive, central memory and regulatory TCRB repertoires appeared more similar among patients than among healthy donors.

Each donor gave one peripheral blood draw, roughly 110 mL on average, collected into heparinised tubes. Naive, central memory, regulatory and stem cell-like memory CD4+ T cells were sorted on a BD FACSAria II using a panel including CD45RO, CCR7, CD25, CD127, CD95 and CD27. Purity was above 98% for every sorted population. Right away, PBMCs were isolated by Lymphoprep density gradient centrifugation and were stained directly, with no culture step. To minimize batch effects, samples were stained and sorted in pairs, one healthy donor with one patient per experiment. The entire isolated RNA was reverse transcribed using the High Capacity cDNA Reverse Transcription Kit, and thus expressed TCRB transcripts were sequenced. Deep immunoSEQ sequencing was applied to naive, central memory and regulatory T cell samples, giving an average of around 4 million total reads per sample. Sorted cells were lysed in RLT buffer, and RNA was extracted using DNase-treated RNeasy Micro or Mini kits according to cell number. Each cell subset was processed on its own to prevent cross-contamination, while patient and healthy donor samples were processed together. Using the immunoSEQ multiplex PCR, TCRB sequences were amplified from cDNA into 87-bp fragments spanning the CDR3 region. Sequencing of the amplicons was performed on the Illumina HiSeq platform. The authors' pipeline ran thus. PCR bias was corrected computationally using synthetic template baselines, and reads within Hamming distance 2 were collapsed, with unmergeable singletons discarded. Reads were aligned against IMGT so that V, D and J genes, CDR3 length and insertions or deletions at six rearrangement sites could be assigned. Clonotype counts were normalized to sorted cell number within each subset before computing true diversity and Gini coefficients with the tcR R package. Repertoire sharing was quantified using the overlap coefficient calculated on TCRB nucleotide sequences. Held by TCRdb, this immuneACCESS table contains in-frame sequences only and omits some clones. Under half of the omission traces to an unresolved V gene where checked; the cause of the rest is unknown. Clone size and V and J calls were adopted from that table, with D and trimming inferred from the DNA. Counted in this sample were 300,000 to 400,000 clones; around 10% of them appeared once. The biggest ten clones account for about 0.63% of the sample.

The CDR3, from cysteine to phenylalanine, totals 16 residues. The kept DNA is CDR3 alone, 48 bases in frame from the first base. According to the germline V gene, CDR1 reads SQVTM and CDR2 reads ANQGSEA. Relative to germline, V is missing 6 bases and J is missing 5 bases, with 10 bases of the junction outside any gene match. This clone was observed many times. Its binding antigen is unknown. No base qualities exist here, and no much larger clone lies one base off it. The sequence was collected from a man under 40 with type 1 diabetes. The material sequenced was central memory CD4+ T cells from blood. The chain is made from TRBV29-1 and TRBJ2-5, and TRBD2 matches 15 of the central bases. CDR3 region: CSVAGLAGGLGETQYF. The base sequence is TGCAGCGTGGCGGGACTAGCGGGAGGACTAGGGGAGACCCAGTACTTC.